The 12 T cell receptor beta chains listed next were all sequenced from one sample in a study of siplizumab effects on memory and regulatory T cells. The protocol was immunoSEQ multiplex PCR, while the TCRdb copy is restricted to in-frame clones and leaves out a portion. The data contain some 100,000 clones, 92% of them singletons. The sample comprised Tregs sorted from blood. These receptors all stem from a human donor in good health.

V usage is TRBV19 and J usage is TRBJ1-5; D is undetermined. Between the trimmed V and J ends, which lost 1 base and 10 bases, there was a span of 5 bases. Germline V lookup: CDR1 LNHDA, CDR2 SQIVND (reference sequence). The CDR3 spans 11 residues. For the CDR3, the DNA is TGTGCCAGTAGTATAGGGGGTCCCCAGCATTTT. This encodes CASSIGGPQHF.

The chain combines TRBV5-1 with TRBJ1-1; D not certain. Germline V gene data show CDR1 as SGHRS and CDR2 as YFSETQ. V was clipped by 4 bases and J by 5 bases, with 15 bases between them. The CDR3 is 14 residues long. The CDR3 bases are TGCGCCAGCAGCAACGAAAGAGCAGATACTGAAGCTTTCTTT. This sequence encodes CASSNERADTEAFF.

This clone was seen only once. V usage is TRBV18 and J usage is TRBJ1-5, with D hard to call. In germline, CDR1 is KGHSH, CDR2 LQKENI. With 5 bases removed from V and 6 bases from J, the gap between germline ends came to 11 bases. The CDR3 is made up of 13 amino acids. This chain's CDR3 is CASSATFSQPQHF. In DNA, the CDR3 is TGTGCCAGCTCAGCCACATTCAGTCAGCCCCAGCATTTT.

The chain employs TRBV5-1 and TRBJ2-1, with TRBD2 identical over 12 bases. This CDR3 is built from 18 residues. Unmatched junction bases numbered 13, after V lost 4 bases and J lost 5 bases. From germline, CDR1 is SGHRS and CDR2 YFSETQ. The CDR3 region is CASSQRLAGVGLNNEQFF. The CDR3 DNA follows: TGCGCCAGCAGCCAGCGACTAGCGGGAGTCGGTCTTAACAATGAGCAGTTCTTC.

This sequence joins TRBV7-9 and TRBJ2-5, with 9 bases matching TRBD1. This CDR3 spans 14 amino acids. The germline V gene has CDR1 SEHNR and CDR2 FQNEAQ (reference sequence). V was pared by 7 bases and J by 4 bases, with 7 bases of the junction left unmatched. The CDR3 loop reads CASTPGQGGETQYF. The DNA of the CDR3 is TGTGCCAGCACCCCGGGACAGGGCGGAGAGACCCAGTACTTC.

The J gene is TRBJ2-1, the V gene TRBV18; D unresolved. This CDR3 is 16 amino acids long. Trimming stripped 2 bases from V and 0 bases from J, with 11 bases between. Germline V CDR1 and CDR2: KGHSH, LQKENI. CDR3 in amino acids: CASSPFLAYSYNEQFF. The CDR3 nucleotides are TGTGCCAGCTCACCATTCTTAGCCTACTCCTACAATGAGCAGTTCTTC.

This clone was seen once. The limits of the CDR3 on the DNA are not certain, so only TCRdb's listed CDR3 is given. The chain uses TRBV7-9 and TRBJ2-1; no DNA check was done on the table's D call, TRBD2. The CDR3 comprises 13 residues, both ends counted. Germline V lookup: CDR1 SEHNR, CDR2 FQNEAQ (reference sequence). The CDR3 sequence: CASSLVGAGTNFF.

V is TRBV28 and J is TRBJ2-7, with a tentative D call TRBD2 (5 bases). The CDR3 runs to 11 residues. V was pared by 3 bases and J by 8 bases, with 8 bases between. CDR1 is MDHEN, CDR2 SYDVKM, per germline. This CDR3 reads CASSFGEQQYF. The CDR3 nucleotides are TGTGCCAGCAGTTTTGGGGAGCAGCAGTACTTC.

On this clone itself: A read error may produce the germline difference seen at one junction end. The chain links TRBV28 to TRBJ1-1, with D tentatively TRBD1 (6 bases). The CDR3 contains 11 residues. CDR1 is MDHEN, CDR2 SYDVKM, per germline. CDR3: CASTTGALAFF. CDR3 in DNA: TGTGCCAGTACGACAGGCGCTTTGGCTTTTTTT.

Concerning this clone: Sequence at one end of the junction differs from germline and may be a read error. The CDR3: CASSLQGAQETQYF. The CDR3 coding sequence is TGTGCTAGCAGTTTACAGGGGGCCCAAGAGACCCAGTACTTC. The V and J genes are TRBV7-7 and TRBJ2-5, with 9 positions matching TRBD1. This CDR3 has 14 residues. Germline V gene lookup returns CDR1 SSHAT and CDR2 FNYEAQ (reference sequence).

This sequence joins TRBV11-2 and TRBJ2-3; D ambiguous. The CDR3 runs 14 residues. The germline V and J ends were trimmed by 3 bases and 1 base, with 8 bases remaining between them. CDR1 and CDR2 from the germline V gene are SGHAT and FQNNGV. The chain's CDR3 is CASSFRPGTDTQYF. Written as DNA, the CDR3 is TGTGCCAGCAGCTTTCGACCGGGCACAGATACGCAGTATTTT.

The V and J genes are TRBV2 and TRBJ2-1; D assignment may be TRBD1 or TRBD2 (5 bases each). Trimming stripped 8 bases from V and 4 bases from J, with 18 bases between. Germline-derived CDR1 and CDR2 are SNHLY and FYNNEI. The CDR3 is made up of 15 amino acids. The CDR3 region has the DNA TGTGCCAGCTTCGGGGCGGGCGGGCTGTACAATGAGCAGTTCTTC. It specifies CASFGAGGLYNEQFF.